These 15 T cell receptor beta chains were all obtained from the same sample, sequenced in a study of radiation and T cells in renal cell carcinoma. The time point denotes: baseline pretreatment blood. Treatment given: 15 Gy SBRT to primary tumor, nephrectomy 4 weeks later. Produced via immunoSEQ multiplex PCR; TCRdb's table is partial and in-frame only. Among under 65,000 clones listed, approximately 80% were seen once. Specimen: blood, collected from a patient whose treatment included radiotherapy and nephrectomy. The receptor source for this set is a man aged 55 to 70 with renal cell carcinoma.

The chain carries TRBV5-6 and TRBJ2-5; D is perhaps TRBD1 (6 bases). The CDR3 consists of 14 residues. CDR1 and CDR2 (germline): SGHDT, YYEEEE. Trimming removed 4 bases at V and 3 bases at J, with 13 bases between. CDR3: CASSVGQIKETQYF. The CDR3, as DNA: TGTGCCAGCAGCGTGGGACAAATTAAAGAGACCCAGTACTTC.

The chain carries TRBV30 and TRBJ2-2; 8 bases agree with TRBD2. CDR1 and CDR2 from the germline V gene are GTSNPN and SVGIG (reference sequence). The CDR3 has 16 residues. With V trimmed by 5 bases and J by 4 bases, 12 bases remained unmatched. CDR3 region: CAWGTRAGVSTGELFF. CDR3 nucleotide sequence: TGTGCCTGGGGAACAAGAGCGGGAGTTAGCACCGGGGAGCTGTTTTTT.

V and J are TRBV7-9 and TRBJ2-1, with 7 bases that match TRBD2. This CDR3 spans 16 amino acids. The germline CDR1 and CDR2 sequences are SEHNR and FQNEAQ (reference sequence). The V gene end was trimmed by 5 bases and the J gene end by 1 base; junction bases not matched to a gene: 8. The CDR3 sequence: CASSPREGWSYNEQFF. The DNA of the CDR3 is TGTGCCAGCAGCCCGAGGGAGGGTTGGTCCTACAATGAGCAGTTCTTC.

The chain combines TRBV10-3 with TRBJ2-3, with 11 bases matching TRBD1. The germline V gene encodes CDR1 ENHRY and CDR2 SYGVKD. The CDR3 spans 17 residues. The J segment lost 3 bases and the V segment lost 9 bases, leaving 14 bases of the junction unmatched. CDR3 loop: CAISFGGTGGLTDTQYF. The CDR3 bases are TGTGCCATTTCCTTTGGCGGGACAGGGGGTTTGACAGATACGCAGTATTTT.

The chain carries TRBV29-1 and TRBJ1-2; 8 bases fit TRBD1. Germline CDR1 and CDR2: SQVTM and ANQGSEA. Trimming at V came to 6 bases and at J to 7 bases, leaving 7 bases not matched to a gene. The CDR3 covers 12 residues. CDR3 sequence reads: CSVLRGPSGYTF. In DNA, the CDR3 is TGCAGCGTCCTCAGGGGGCCGAGTGGCTACACCTTC.

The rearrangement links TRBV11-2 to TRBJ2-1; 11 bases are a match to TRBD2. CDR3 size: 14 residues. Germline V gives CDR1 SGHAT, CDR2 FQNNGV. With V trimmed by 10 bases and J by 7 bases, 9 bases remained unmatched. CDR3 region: CAIGSVAGGNEQFF. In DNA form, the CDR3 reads TGTGCCATCGGATCAGTAGCGGGAGGGAATGAGCAGTTCTTC.

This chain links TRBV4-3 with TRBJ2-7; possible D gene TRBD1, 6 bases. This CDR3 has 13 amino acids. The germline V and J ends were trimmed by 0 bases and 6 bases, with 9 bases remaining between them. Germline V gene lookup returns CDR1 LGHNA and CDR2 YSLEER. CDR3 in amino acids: CASSQDQGREQYF. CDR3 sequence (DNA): TGCGCCAGCAGCCAAGATCAGGGGCGCGAGCAGTACTTC.

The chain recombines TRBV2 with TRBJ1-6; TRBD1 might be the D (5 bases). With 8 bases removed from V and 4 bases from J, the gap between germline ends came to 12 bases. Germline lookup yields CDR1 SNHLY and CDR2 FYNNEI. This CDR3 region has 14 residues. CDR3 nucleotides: TGTGCCAGCGGGGGTGGACGGTATAATTCACCCCTCCACTTT. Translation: CASGGGRYNSPLHF.

In DNA form, the CDR3 reads TGCGCCAGCAGCTTAGGCGGGGGTGGTAGCACAGATACGCAGTATTTT. Its protein product is CASSLGGGGSTDTQYF. J is TRBJ2-3 and V is TRBV5-1; 7 nucleotides line up with TRBD2. This CDR3 has 16 residues. J was trimmed by 0 bases and V by 2 bases; bases with no gene match: 6. Germline CDR1 SGHRS, CDR2 YFSETQ.

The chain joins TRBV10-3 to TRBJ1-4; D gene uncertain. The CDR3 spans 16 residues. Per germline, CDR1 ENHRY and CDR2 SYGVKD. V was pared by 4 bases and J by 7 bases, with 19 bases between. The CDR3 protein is CAISVNPPDLGEKLFF. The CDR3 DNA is TGTGCCATCAGTGTGAACCCTCCAGATTTAGGTGAAAAACTGTTTTTT.

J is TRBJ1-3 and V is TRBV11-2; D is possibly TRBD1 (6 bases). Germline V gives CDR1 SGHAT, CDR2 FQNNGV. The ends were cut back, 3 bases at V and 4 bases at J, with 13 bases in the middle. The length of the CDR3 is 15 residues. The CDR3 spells CASSFRAGAGNTIYF. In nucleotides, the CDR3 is TGTGCCAGCAGCTTCCGGGCAGGGGCGGGAAACACCATATATTTT.

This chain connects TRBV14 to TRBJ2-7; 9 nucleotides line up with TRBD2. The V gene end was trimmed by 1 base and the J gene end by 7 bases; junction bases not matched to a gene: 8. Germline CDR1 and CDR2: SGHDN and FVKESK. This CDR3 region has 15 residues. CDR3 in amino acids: CASSQGVAGVWEQYV. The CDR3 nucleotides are TGTGCCAGCAGCCAAGGGGTAGCGGGAGTATGGGAGCAGTACGTC.

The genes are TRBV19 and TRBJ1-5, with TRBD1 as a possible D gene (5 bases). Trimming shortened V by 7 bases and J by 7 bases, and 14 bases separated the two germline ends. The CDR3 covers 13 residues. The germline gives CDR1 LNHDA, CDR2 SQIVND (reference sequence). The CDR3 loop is CASTPGGGQPQHF. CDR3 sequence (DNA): TGTGCCAGTACACCCGGGGGAGGGCAGCCCCAGCATTTT.

The CDR3: CASSQRGRADTQYF. The CDR3 DNA follows: TGTGCCAGCAGTCAGCGGGGGCGGGCAGATACGCAGTATTTT. The V and J genes are TRBV6-5 and TRBJ2-3; 8 bases line up with TRBD2. The V and J ends lost 5 bases and 4 bases, in that order; junction bases with no gene match: 5. The CDR3 consists of 14 residues. Germline V gene data show CDR1 as MNHEY and CDR2 as SVGAGI.

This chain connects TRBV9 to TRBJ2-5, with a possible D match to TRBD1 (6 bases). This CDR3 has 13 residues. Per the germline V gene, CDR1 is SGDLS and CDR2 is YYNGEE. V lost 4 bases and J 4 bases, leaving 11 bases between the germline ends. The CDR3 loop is CASSQDSRETQYF. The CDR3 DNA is TGTGCCAGCAGCCAGGACAGCCGAGAGACCCAGTACTTC.